This T cell receptor (beta chain) was documented in a study of T cells after yellow fever vaccination (dated by TCRdb to the late 2010s). General notes on the study: Libraries from fractions with low cell numbers were prepared with the SMART-Seq v4 Ultra Low Input RNA kit. To track T-cell clones before and after primary and booster YFV17D yellow fever vaccination, bulk TCR alpha and beta repertoires were sequenced longitudinally. Two healthy male donors made up the cohort, one aged 18 to 29 years and the other aged 30 to 40 years. Blood samples were taken at several timepoints before and after primary and secondary immunization, and bulk PBMC replicates and cell subsets were isolated. General study outcomes and caveats: FACS-sorted repertoires could contain abundant contaminating clonotypes from the bulk population, so computational filtering was required. Only a couple of donors were included in the study, so the extent to which the findings can be generalized is limited. Compared with the primary T-cell response, the secondary T-cell response was faster but weaker, reaching its peak on day 5 rather than on day 15. After the booster, most clones that had expanded after primary vaccination were detected again (nearly 97% of CD4 and roughly nine tenths of CD8), suggesting broad maintenance of memory. A small fraction of clonotypes showed up in both the CD4 and CD8 compartments, probably as a result of convergent recombination.

TCR cDNA was synthesized by 5'RACE template switching, which introduced a universal primer site and unique molecular identifiers. cDNA synthesis was primed from both the TCR alpha and TCR beta constant segments. Libraries were amplified in two PCR steps, with sample barcodes and sequencing adapters added in the second step. Sequencing of the libraries was done on either Illumina HiSeq 2500 (2x100 bp) or NovaSeq (2x150 bp). The authors' pipeline ran thus. MIGEC was used to demultiplex reads and collapse the reads into UMI consensus sequences, and MiXCR was used for V(D)J alignment. Vaccine-responding clonotypes were defined with edgeR using replicate PBMC samples, requiring FDR below 0.01 and a log2 fold change above 5 up to day 15. Each bulk clonotype received a CD4 or CD8 identity based on whether the sequenced CD4 or CD8 repertoire contained that clonotype at higher abundance. Starting from the raw public reads, TCRdb applied fastp trimming at Q25, assembled clones with MiXCR and retained in-frame beta chains. Merged by CDR3 protein, the rows form single entries marked with the most common genes and DNA. The V and J calls reflect TCRdb's pipeline rather than the authors' work. Counted in this sample were 450,000 to 650,000 distinct CDR3 sequences; around an eighth of them appeared once. Over 12% of the sample rests with the top ten.

According to the study, the label for this sample's treatment or condition signals: live attenuated yellow fever vaccine strain. At every blood-draw timepoint, two biological replicates of bulk PBMCs were collected. A standard Ficoll-Paque protocol was used to isolate PBMCs from peripheral blood. RNA was extracted with TriZol from bulk PBMCs, CD4 and CD8 fractions, and dextramer-positive and dextramer-negative fractions. For this chain, trimming is 4 bases at the V end and 5 bases at the J end, and the number of junction bases without a gene match is 5. CDR1 and CDR2, looked up from the germline V gene, are SGHRS and YFSETQ. The CDR3 runs 13 amino acids, cysteine and phenylalanine included. The entry retains the CDR3 DNA only, 39 bases that are in frame from base 1. Of note for this clonotype: The antigen it recognizes is unknown. Per-nucleotide qualities are absent, and no much larger clonotype sits a single base away.

The source of this sequence is a man aged 30 to 45 who received the YFV17D yellow fever vaccine. This material consisted of PBMCs, taken on the day of the yellow fever booster vaccination. This receptor chain uses TRBV5-1 and TRBJ1-1; TRBD1 fits 7 bases in the junction. DNA sequence: TGCGCCAGCAGCCCAGGACAGGCAACTGAAGCTTTCTTT. Protein translation: CASSPGQATEAFF.